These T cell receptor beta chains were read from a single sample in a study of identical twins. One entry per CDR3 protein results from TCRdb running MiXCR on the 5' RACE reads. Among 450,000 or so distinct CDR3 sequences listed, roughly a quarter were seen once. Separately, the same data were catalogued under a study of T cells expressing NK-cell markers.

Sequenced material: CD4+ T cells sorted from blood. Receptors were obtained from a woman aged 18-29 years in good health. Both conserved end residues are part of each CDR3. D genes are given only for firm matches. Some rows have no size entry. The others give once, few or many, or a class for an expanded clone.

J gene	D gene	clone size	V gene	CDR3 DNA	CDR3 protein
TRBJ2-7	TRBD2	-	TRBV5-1	TGCGCCAGCAGCTTGGGCGCTAGCGGGTCGCCCTACGAGCAGTACTTC	CASSLGASGSPYEQYF
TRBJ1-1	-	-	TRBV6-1	TGTGCCAGCAGTGAAATGGGGGACACTGAAGCTTTCTTT	CASSEMGDTEAFF
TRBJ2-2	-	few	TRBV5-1	TGCGCCAGCAGCTGGGGGACAACGAACACCGGGGAGCTGTTTTTT	CASSWGTTNTGELFF
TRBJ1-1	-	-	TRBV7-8	TGTGCCAGCAGCGTAGAAGTTGGAGGCACTGAAGCTTTCTTT	CASSVEVGGTEAFF
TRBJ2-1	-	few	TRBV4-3	TGCGCCAGCAGCCAAGATCCGGAGAGCTCCTACAATGAGCAGTTCTTC	CASSQDPESSYNEQFF
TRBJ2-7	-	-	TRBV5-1	TGCGCCAGCAGCTTTCTCGGGGGTAGCGAGCAGTACTTC	CASSFLGGSEQYF
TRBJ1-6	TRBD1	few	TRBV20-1	TGCAGTGCTAGGGCTAACAGGGGGGGGAATAATTCACCCCTCCACTTT	CSARANRGGNNSPLHF
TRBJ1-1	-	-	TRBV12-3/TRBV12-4	TGTGCCAGCAGCCTAGGATCCGAAGCTTTCTTT	CASSLGSEAFF
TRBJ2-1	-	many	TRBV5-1	TGCGCCAGCAGCTTGGTCAGGGTAGGCAATGAGCAGTTCTTC	CASSLVRVGNEQFF
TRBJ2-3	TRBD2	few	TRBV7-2	TGTGCCAGCAGCTTAGCCGGGACTACCCTGCGGACGCAGTATTTT	CASSLAGTTLRTQYF
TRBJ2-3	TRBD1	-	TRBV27	TGTGCCAGCAGGACGGGACAGGGGGCAGATACGCAGTATTTT	CASRTGQGADTQYF
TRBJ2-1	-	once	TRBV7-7	TGTGCCAGCAGCCCCTCGCAAGGGGACAATGAGCAGTTCTTC	CASSPSQGDNEQFF
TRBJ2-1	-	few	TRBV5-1	TGCGCCAGCAGCTTGGGAGGCGGGCATTACAATGAGCAGTTCTTC	CASSLGGGHYNEQFF
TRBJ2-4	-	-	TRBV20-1	TGCAGTGCTAGACTTCACAGATTAAACATTCAGTACTTC	CSARLHRLNIQYF
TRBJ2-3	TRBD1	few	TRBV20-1	TGCAGTGCTAGAGGGCCGGGACAGGGGTTAGGGACAGATACGCAGTATTTT	CSARGPGQGLGTDTQYF
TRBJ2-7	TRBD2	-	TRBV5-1	TGCGCCAGCAGCTTGGCCGCGGGAGGGCCGGTCTACGAGCAGTACTTC	CASSLAAGGPVYEQYF
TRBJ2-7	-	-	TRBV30	TGTGCCTGGAGGACGGGACTCTTCTACGAGCAGTACTTC	CAWRTGLFYEQYF
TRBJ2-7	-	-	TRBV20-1	TGCAGTGCTAGGAAGGATGACGAGCAGTACTTC	CSARKDDEQYF
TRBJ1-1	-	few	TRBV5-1	TGCGCCAGCAGCTTATCGGGCGAAGGCACTGAAGCTTTCTTT	CASSLSGEGTEAFF
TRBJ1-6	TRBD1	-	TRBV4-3	TGCGCCAGCAGCCAAGAGAAGACAGGGGAAAATTCACCCCTCCACTTT	CASSQEKTGENSPLHF
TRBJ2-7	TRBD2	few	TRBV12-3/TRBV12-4	TGTGCCAGCAGTTTGGGCCTAGCGGGAATCTACGAGCAGTACTTC	CASSLGLAGIYEQYF
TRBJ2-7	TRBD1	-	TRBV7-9	TGTGCCAGCAGCCCACCCCCGCAGGACAGGAGCTCCTACGAGCAGTACTTC	CASSPPPQDRSSYEQYF
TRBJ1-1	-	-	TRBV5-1	TGCGCCAGCAGCTTGGCCGGGGAGGAAGCTTTCTTT	CASSLAGEEAFF
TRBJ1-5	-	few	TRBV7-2	TGTGCCAGCGGGCATGGTGGGAATCAGCCCCAGCATTTT	CASGHGGNQPQHF
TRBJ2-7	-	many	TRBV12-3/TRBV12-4	TGTGCCAGCAGTTTACAGGACGGAAGCTACGAGCAGTACTTC	CASSLQDGSYEQYF
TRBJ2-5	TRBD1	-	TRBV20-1	TGCAGTGCTAGCCAGGGGGCGTTTCAAGAGACCCAGTACTTC	CSASQGAFQETQYF
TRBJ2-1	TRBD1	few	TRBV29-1	TGCAGCGTTGTTCATCCGGGGACAGGGCGGTCCTACAATGAGCAGTTCTTC	CSVVHPGTGRSYNEQFF
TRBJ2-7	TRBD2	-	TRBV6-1	TGTGCCAGCACCCAGACTAGCGGGGAGACAGAGCAGTACTTC	CASTQTSGETEQYF
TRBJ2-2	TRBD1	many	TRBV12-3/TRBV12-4	TGTGCCAGCAGTCACCCTCTGGGACAGGGCTTCGGGGAGCTGTTTTTT	CASSHPLGQGFGELFF
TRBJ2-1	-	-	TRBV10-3	TGTGCCATCACCTTTGGACAACCCGACAATGAGCAGTTCTTC	CAITFGQPDNEQFF
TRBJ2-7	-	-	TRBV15	TGTGCCACCAGTACAGGTTCCTACGAGCAGTACTTC	CATSTGSYEQYF
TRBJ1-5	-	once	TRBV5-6	TGTGCCAGCAGCTTGGGGGGTATTGATCAGCCCCAGCATTTT	CASSLGGIDQPQHF
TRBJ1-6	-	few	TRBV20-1	TGCAGTGCGGGACTGGGGTCACCCCTCCACTTT	CSAGLGSPLHF
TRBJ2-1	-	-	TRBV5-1	TGCGCCAGCAGCCTAGGACAGCGCAATGAGCAGTTCTTC	CASSLGQRNEQFF
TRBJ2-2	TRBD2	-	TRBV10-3	TGTGCCATCAGTCCGGCGGGGGGGCCTGACACCGGGGAGCTGTTTTTT	CAISPAGGPDTGELFF
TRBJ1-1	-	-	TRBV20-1	TGCAGTGCTACGGACCTCAACACTGAAGCTTTCTTT	CSATDLNTEAFF
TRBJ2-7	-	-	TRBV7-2	TGTGCCAGCATGCGACTTTCTTCAGGGTACGAGCAGTACTTC	CASMRLSSGYEQYF
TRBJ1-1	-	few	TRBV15	TGTGCCACCGGGTATCGAAACACTGAAGCTTTCTTT	CATGYRNTEAFF
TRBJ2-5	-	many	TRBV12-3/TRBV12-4	TGTGCCAGCAGTTTAGGGTTACTCCGAGGGACCCAGTACTTC	CASSLGLLRGTQYF
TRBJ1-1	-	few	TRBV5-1	TGCGCCAGCAGCTGGGGGACATTGAACACTGAAGCTTTCTTT	CASSWGTLNTEAFF
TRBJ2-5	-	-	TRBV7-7	TGTGCTAGCACCTATAGCGGAGGGGGGTTAGAGACCCAGTACTTC	CASTYSGGGLETQYF
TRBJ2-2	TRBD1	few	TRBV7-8	TGTGCCAGCAGCCTCGACAGGGCTCGGGACGGGGAGCTGTTTTTT	CASSLDRARDGELFF
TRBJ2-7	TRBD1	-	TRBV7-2	TGTGCCAGCAGCCCCGACAGGGCTAGCTCCTACGAGCAGTACTTC	CASSPDRASSYEQYF
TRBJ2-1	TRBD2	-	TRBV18	TGTGCCAGCTCACCATTAGGCCTAGCGGGGGCACTATATGAGCAGTTCTTC	CASSPLGLAGALYEQFF
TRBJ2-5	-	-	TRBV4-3	TGCGCCAGCAGTTTTGGGGCGGGGCCAGAGACCCAGTACTTC	CASSFGAGPETQYF
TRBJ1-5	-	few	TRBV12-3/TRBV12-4	TGTGCCAGCAGTTCCTCGGAGGAGGGTCAGCCCCAGCATTTT	CASSSSEEGQPQHF
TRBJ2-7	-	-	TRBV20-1	TGCAGTGCTAGGACTTTAACCTACGAGCAGTACTTC	CSARTLTYEQYF
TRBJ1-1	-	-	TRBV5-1	TGCGCCAGCAGCTTGGCTACGGACACTGAAGCTTTCTTT	CASSLATDTEAFF
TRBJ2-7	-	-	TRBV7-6	TGTGCCAGCAGCTCGGCAGGGATGTACGAGCAGTACTTC	CASSSAGMYEQYF
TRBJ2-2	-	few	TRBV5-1	TGCGCCAGCAGCCACTATGGTGGCGGGGAGCTGTTTTTT	CASSHYGGGELFF